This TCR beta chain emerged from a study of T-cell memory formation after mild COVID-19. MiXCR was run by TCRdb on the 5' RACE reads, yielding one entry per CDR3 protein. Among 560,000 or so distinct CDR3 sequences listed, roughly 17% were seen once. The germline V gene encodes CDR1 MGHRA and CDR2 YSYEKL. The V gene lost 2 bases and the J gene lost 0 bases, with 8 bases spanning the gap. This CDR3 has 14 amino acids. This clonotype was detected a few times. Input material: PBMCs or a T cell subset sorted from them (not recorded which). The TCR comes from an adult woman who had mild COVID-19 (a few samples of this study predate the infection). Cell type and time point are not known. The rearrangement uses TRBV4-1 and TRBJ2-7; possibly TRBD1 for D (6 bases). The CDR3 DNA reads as TGCGCCAGCAGCCAATGGGACACCTCCTACGAGCAGTACTTC. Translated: CASSQWDTSYEQYF.